The T cell receptor beta chain under discussion was sequenced for a study of T cell repertoires in cytomegalovirus infection. Overall study context: Public TCR beta signature analysis indicated the presence of both CMV infection and matching HLA type. Findings of the study overall: Ex vivo responses were dominated by HLA-C-restricted CMV-specific TCR beta clonotypes.

This clonotype was seen at least ten times. Its antigen remains unknown. TCRdb analysed the reads with MiXCR anew, one entry per CDR3 protein. The sample includes roughly 310,000 distinct CDR3 sequences, roughly 16% of them seen just once. The germline CDR1 and CDR2 sequences are MGHDK and SYGVNS. V dropped 4 bases and J dropped 3 bases, with 7 bases sitting between them. This CDR3 has 13 residues. The clonotype originates from a human donor in good health (CMV status not recorded). Some clones in this sample may be carry-over from other donors' samples. Sequenced input: PBMCs. The rearrangement links TRBV25-1 to TRBJ1-5; unclear D gene. Written as DNA, the CDR3 is TGTGCCAGCAGTGGCAGATACAATCAGCCCCAGCATTTT. Protein: CASSGRYNQPQHF.